This paragraph covers one TCR beta chain sequence. CDR3 length: 15 residues. The V gene's germline CDR1 is MNHEY and CDR2 SMNVEV (reference sequence). V was trimmed by 2 bases and J by 0 bases, leaving 10 bases between them. The sample comes from a study of blood T cell repertoires in COVID-19. Study-level background: The recovered donors of Cohort 3 showed two negative PCRs, clearance, or symptom resolution. The cDNA or gDNA used as material had been derived from T cells, B-cell-depleted T cells, or PBMCs.

Grouping used clinical history reported by participants in a survey and questionnaire. Using immunoSEQ multiplex PCR, the repertoire was profiled, and TCRdb retains in-frame clones only, with some absent. Seen here are fewer than 250,000 clones, about nine tenths observed once, and the top ten hold roughly 7.1%. The clonotype comes from a man younger than 45 in a cohort exposed to, infected with or recovered from COVID-19 (not recorded which). This chain joins TRBV27 and TRBJ1-2; TRBD1 is a possible D gene (5 bases). What was sequenced was PBMCs or T cells enriched from blood (not recorded which). The CDR3: CASSLSWGSNYGYTF. The DNA of the CDR3 is TGTGCCAGCAGTTTAAGTTGGGGCTCTAACTATGGCTACACCTTC.